The 10 T cell receptor beta chains listed next were all sequenced from one sample in a study of cytomegalovirus exposure and HLA in healthy donors. The PCR had 60 Vbeta and 13 Jbeta primers. Libraries were prepared by immunoSEQ multiplex PCR; TCRdb keeps only in-frame clonotypes and omits some of them. The sample records 220,000 or so clones, around 75% being singletons. Sequences were obtained from PBMCs. The source of these receptors is a woman aged 25-40 years in good health and CMV-seronegative.

V is TRBV19 and J is TRBJ1-1; no definite D call. The CDR3 length is 13 residues. CDR1 is LNHDA, CDR2 SQIVND, per germline (reference sequence). Trimming left V 5 bases short and J 2 bases short, with 9 bases between. The CDR3 DNA follows: TGTGCCAGTAGTGAACAGTTTAACACTGAAGCTTTCTTT. Protein sequence: CASSEQFNTEAFF.

This clone was counted a few times. CDR3 region: CASTLLDRNYGYTF. As DNA, the CDR3 is TGTGCCAGTACCCTCCTGGACAGAAACTATGGCTACACCTTC. The genes are TRBV19 and TRBJ1-2; D might be TRBD1 (6 bases). Germline loops: CDR1 LNHDA, CDR2 SQIVND (reference sequence). This CDR3 spans 14 amino acids. The V end was cut by 7 bases, the J end by 2 bases, with 14 bases between.

The rearrangement links TRBV19 to TRBJ1-2, with 10 bases identical to TRBD1. The CDR3 length is 15 residues. Trimming at V came to 6 bases and at J to 4 bases, leaving 8 bases not matched to a gene. Looked up from germline, CDR1 is LNHDA and CDR2 is SQIVND (reference sequence). CDR3 region: CASREADRGFYGYTF. DNA for the CDR3: TGTGCCAGTAGGGAGGCGGACAGGGGGTTCTATGGCTACACCTTC.

The chain combines TRBV18 with TRBJ1-2; perhaps TRBD1 as D (6 bases). This CDR3 has 15 residues. The germline CDR1 and CDR2 sequences are KGHSH and LQKENI. V shed 3 bases and J shed 4 bases, with 15 bases lying between them. The CDR3 sequence: CASSPVGGQPYGYTF. The DNA for the CDR3 is TGTGCCAGCTCACCCGTCGGGGGGCAGCCCTATGGCTACACCTTC.

The chain uses TRBV7-9 and TRBJ1-2, with 8 bases lining up with TRBD1. Germline loops: CDR1 SEHNR, CDR2 FQNEAQ (reference sequence). The CDR3 has 15 amino acids. J gave up 6 bases and V 5 bases, and 11 bases lay outside the gene matches. The CDR3 coding sequence is TGTGCCAGCAGCCCCGTTTGGCAGGGGGCTCATGGCTACACCTTC. Amino acids: CASSPVWQGAHGYTF.

The chain carries TRBV30 and TRBJ2-7; 7 nucleotides align to TRBD1. The CDR3 length is 14 residues. The junction had 9 bases not matched to a gene; V was cut back by 7 bases and J by 0 bases. Per the germline V gene, CDR1 is GTSNPN and CDR2 is SVGIG (reference sequence). The CDR3: CALGGPGGSYEQYF. CDR3 coding DNA: TGTGCCTTAGGAGGACCAGGGGGCTCCTACGAGCAGTACTTC.

Remarks on this clone: Other DNA sequences in the sample encode the same CDR3. The V gene is TRBV4-2, the J gene TRBJ2-7, with TRBD2 matching over 11 bases. Germline loops: CDR1 LGHNA, CDR2 YNFKEQ. V lost 0 bases to trimming and J lost 0 bases; unmatched junction nucleotides: 4. There are 17 residues in the CDR3. CDR3 protein: CASSQEGTSGSSYEQYF. The CDR3 DNA sequence: TGTGCCAGCAGCCAAGAGGGGACTAGCGGCAGCTCCTACGAGCAGTACTTC.

This rearrangement joins TRBV9 to TRBJ2-1; weak D call: TRBD1 (5 bases). Germline CDR1 reads SGDLS; CDR2 reads YYNGEE. Trimming cost V 2 bases and J 2 bases, with 14 bases left between them. The CDR3 is made up of 16 amino acids. CDR3 residues: CASSVGHLDPYNEQFF. CDR3 DNA: TGTGCCAGCAGCGTTGGACACCTCGACCCCTACAATGAGCAGTTCTTC.

The rearrangement uses TRBV23-1 and TRBJ2-5; 8 bases are a match to TRBD2. The J call may be faulty, since TRBJ2-7 better matches the DNA end. TRBV23-1 is filed as an ORF, its function uncertain. This CDR3 contains 16 residues. The CDR3 DNA follows: TGCGCCAGCAGTCAATCGAAGCGGGAGCAGTCCTACGAGCAGTACTTC. Its translation: CASSQSKREQSYEQYF.

V is TRBV6-6 and J is TRBJ2-7; D unresolved. The CDR3 has 14 amino acids. The V end was cut by 0 bases, the J end by 2 bases, with 8 bases between. The germline V gene has CDR1 MNHNY and CDR2 SVGAGI (reference sequence). CDR3 in amino acids: CASSYSSIPYEQYF. DNA for the CDR3: TGTGCCAGCAGTTACTCGAGTATCCCCTACGAGCAGTACTTC.